A selection of T cell receptor beta chains follows, all from one sample in a study of T cell responses to AZD1222 COVID-19 vaccine. Using immunoSEQ multiplex PCR, the repertoire was profiled, and TCRdb retains in-frame clones only, with some absent. The sample has about 130,000 clones, about 90% seen once. Here the sequenced sample was peripheral blood, taken on day 0 of AZD1222 vaccination. These receptors all come from an adult in good health. The CDR3 runs from the conserved cysteine through the conserved F or W. A D gene is named only where the DNA matches it firmly. Not all rows give a size; the values are once, few, many and, for expanded clones, a class.

d_gene | len | abundance | j_gene | v_gene | CDR3aa | CDR3nt
TRBD1 | 17 | . | TRBJ1-2 | TRBV10-3 | CAISGGQGADSYYGYTF | TGTGCCATCAGCGGGGGACAGGGGGCAGATTCTTACTATGGCTACACCTTC
TRBD1 | 15 | . | TRBJ1-1 | TRBV6-5 | CASSFLPGTGSSAFF | TGTGCCAGCAGTTTCTTACCAGGGACAGGGAGTTCTGCTTTCTTT
. | 15 | . | TRBJ2-7 | TRBV7-9 | CASSLGPGNSYEQYF | TGTGCCAGCAGCTTAGGTCCAGGGAACTCCTACGAGCAGTACTTC
. | 11 | . | TRBJ2-7 | TRBV19 | CASSLGVQQYF | TGTGCCAGTAGTCTGGGGGTCCAGCAGTACTTC
. | 13 | . | TRBJ1-2 | TRBV4-1 | CASSQEGMGGYTF | TGCGCCAGCAGCCAAGAAGGGATGGGAGGCTACACCTTC
. | 16 | . | TRBJ2-1 | TRBV30 | CAWSETGRAPYNEQFF | TGTGCCTGGAGTGAAACAGGGAGGGCTCCCTACAATGAGCAGTTCTTC
. | 14 | . | TRBJ1-1 | TRBV7-2 | CASSSSKGPYEAFF | TGTGCCAGCAGCTCGTCTAAGGGGCCCTATGAAGCTTTCTTT
. | 15 | . | TRBJ2-5 | TRBV6-5 | CASMDWRGHQGTQYF | TGTGCCAGCATGGATTGGCGGGGACACCAAGGGACCCAGTACTTC
. | 14 | . | TRBJ2-2 | TRBV30 | CAWRRQPNTGELFF | TGTGCCTGGAGACGCCAGCCGAACACCGGGGAGCTGTTTTTT
TRBD2 | 16 | . | TRBJ2-2 | TRBV5-1 | CANSHWEGPNTGELFF | TGCGCCAACTCTCATTGGGAGGGGCCGAACACCGGGGAGCTGTTTTTT
TRBD2 | 16 | . | TRBJ2-1 | TRBV5-1 | CASSPSTAGGLDEQFF | TGCGCCAGCAGCCCCTCGACAGCGGGGGGGCTCGATGAGCAGTTCTTC
TRBD1 | 17 | few | TRBJ2-6 | TRBV5-1 | CASSLVTGGSGANVLTF | TGCGCCAGCAGCTTGGTGACAGGGGGCTCTGGGGCCAACGTCCTGACTTTC
. | 15 | . | TRBJ1-1 | TRBV5-1 | CASSLSRTGHTEAFF | TGCGCCAGCAGCCTCTCCCGAACAGGGCATACTGAAGCTTTCTTT
. | 19 | . | TRBJ1-6 | TRBV19 | CASSIAGRLGVWYNSPLHF | TGTGCCAGTAGTATAGCCGGCAGACTAGGAGTTTGGTATAATTCACCCCTCCACTTT